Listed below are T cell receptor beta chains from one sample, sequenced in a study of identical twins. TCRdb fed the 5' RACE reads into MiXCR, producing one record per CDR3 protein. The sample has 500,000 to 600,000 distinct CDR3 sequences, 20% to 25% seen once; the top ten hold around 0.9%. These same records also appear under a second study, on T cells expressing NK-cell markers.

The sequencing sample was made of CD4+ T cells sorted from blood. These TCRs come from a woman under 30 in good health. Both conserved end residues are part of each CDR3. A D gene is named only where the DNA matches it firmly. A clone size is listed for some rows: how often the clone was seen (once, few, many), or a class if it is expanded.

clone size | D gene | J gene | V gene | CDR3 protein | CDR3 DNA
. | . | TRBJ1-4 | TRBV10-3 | CAISSGTANEKLFF | TGTGCCATCAGTTCCGGGACTGCTAATGAAAAACTGTTTTTT
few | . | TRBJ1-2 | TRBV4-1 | CASSQAGNYYGYTF | TGCGCCAGCAGCCAAGCCGGAAACTACTATGGCTACACCTTC
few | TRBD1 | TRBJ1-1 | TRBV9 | CASSSRGSGLSAEAFF | TGTGCCAGCAGCAGCAGGGGGTCGGGGTTATCGGCTGAAGCTTTCTTT
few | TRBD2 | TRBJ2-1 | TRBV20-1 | CSAILAGIYNEQFF | TGCAGTGCTATACTAGCGGGGATCTACAATGAGCAGTTCTTC
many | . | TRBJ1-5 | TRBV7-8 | CASSPDNVQPQHF | TGTGCCAGCAGCCCAGATAACGTACAGCCCCAGCATTTT
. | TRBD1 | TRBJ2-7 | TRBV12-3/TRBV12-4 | CASRYTGASYEQYF | TGTGCCAGCAGGTATACAGGGGCATCCTACGAGCAGTACTTC
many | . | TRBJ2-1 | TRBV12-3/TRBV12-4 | CASSFDAAVCF | TGTGCCAGCAGTTTTGACGCCGCTGTTTGCTTC
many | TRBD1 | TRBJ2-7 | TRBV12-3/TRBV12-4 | CASSVTGGEQYF | TGTGCCAGCAGTGTGACAGGGGGCGAGCAGTACTTC
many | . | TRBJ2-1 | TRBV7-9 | CASSLSNNEQFF | TGTGCCAGCAGCTTATCCAACAATGAGCAGTTCTTC
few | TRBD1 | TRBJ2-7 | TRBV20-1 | CSVAPRGTGTYEQYF | TGCAGTGTTGCACCCCGGGGGACAGGGACCTACGAGCAGTACTTC
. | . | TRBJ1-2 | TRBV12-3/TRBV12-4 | CASSSTGGSPVRGYTF | TGTGCCAGCAGTTCCACCGGTGGCAGCCCCGTACGTGGCTACACCTTC
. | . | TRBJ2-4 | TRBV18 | CASSPDWENIQYF | TGTGCCAGCTCACCAGATTGGGAAAACATTCAGTACTTC
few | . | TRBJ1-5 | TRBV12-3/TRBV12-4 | CASSLRAPNQPQHF | TGTGCCAGCAGTTTAAGGGCCCCCAATCAGCCCCAGCATTTT
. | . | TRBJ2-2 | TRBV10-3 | CAISSGAGELFF | TGTGCCATCAGTTCAGGGGCCGGGGAGCTGTTTTTT
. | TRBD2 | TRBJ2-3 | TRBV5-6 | CASSSLTSGRLTDTQYF | TGTGCCAGCAGCTCCCTGACTAGCGGGAGACTCACAGATACGCAGTATTTT
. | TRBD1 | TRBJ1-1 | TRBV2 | CASSGEGQLNTEAFF | TGTGCCAGCAGTGGGGAGGGACAGTTGAACACTGAAGCTTTCTTT
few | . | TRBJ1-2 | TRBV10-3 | CAISSTGRYGYTF | TGTGCCATCAGCTCGACAGGCCGCTATGGCTACACCTTC
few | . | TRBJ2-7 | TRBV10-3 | CAAASVTYEQYF | TGTGCCGCCGCTAGCGTAACCTACGAGCAGTACTTC